One sample yielded the 17 T cell receptor beta chains listed below, sequenced in a study of glioma-infiltrating T cells after dendritic cell vaccination. The assay was immunoSEQ multiplex PCR, and TCRdb's table has in-frame clones only and misses some. The sample contains approximately 67,000 clones, 81% of which appear only once. Sequencing used blood, obtained before dendritic cell vaccination. All receptors derive from a human donor with glioblastoma.

This sequence joins TRBV4-3 and TRBJ1-4; 8 bases agree with TRBD1. Losses at the gene ends were 1 base for V and 7 bases for J; bases not matched to a gene: 5. The CDR3 is made up of 15 amino acids. The germline V gene has CDR1 LGHNA and CDR2 YSLEER. This chain's CDR3 is CASSQGAGGVEKLFF. The CDR3 region has the DNA TGCGCCAGCAGCCAAGGCGCAGGGGGCGTTGAAAAACTGTTTTTT.

The chain couples TRBV30 to TRBJ1-3, with D uncertain. V was cut by 3 bases and J by 2 bases, with 5 bases left in between. CDR3 length equals 12 residues. Germline CDR1 GTSNPN, CDR2 SVGIG (reference sequence). CDR3 in amino acids: CAWRATGNTIYF. The DNA for the CDR3 is TGTGCCTGGAGAGCCACTGGAAACACCATATATTTT.

This clone came up a few times. The chain joins TRBV11-3 to TRBJ2-1, with D tentatively TRBD2 (5 bases). V lost 1 base and J lost 9, with 13 bases in between. This CDR3 has 14 amino acids. Looked up from germline, CDR1 is SGHNT and CDR2 is YENEEA. DNA of the CDR3: TGTGCCAGCAGCTTAGGACGGGGATGGGGTGAGCAGTTCTTC. Residues: CASSLGRGWGEQFF.

This clone was seen only once. This chain joins TRBV6-6 and TRBJ1-6, with unresolved D. The CDR3 length is 13 residues. With 3 bases removed from V and 8 bases from J, the gap between germline ends came to 8 bases. Germline CDR1 is MNHNY and CDR2 is SVGAGI (reference sequence). Written as DNA, the CDR3 is TGTGCCAGCAGTTATAACAGTGATTCACCCCTCCACTTT. Its protein product is CASSYNSDSPLHF.

The chain recombines TRBV7-9 with TRBJ1-2; possible D gene TRBD1, 5 bases. The CDR3 loop spans 13 amino acids. Trimming removed 5 bases from V and 5 bases from J, with 12 bases in between. The germline V gene has CDR1 SEHNR and CDR2 FQNEAQ (reference sequence). The CDR3 spells CASSGLGGYGYTF. CDR3 DNA: TGTGCCAGCAGCGGATTGGGGGGATATGGCTACACCTTC. Full variable domain (remainder filled in from reference TRBV7-9 and TRBJ1-2): DTGVSQNPRHKITKRGQNVTFRCDPISEHNRLYWYRQTLGQGPEFLTYFQNEAQLEKSRLLSDRFSAERPKGSFSTLEIQRTEQGDSAMYLCASSGLGGYGYTFGSGTRLTVV.

CDR3 loop: CASSPPFLNTGELFF. The DNA of the CDR3 is TGCGCCAGCAGCCCCCCGTTTTTGAACACCGGGGAGCTGTTTTTT. J is TRBJ2-2 and V is TRBV4-1; D unclear. The CDR3 totals 15 residues. The germline V and J ends were trimmed by 4 bases and 1 base, with 10 bases remaining between them. Germline CDR1 is MGHRA and CDR2 is YSYEKL.

The chain combines TRBV11-2 with TRBJ2-7, with 7 nucleotides matching TRBD1. The CDR3 runs to 13 residues. Germline CDR1 is SGHAT and CDR2 is FQNNGV. V lost 1 base, J lost 4 bases, and 1 base stayed unmatched. CDR3 DNA sequence: TGTGCCAGCAGCTTAGGCAGGGGGTACGAGCAGTACTTC. Translated: CASSLGRGYEQYF.

The chain links TRBV25-1 to TRBJ2-1; D may be TRBD1 (5 bases). V dropped 7 bases and J dropped 0 bases, with 16 bases sitting between them. This CDR3 is built from 16 residues. CDR1 and CDR2 from the germline V gene are MGHDK and SYGVNS. CDR3 sequence reads: CASTPEETVSYNEQFF. CDR3 coding DNA: TGTGCCAGCACCCCTGAGGAGACAGTCTCCTACAATGAGCAGTTCTTC.

The rearrangement uses TRBV29-1 and TRBJ2-4; 8 positions match TRBD1. J lost 8 bases, V lost 4 bases, and 13 bases had no gene match. This CDR3 comprises 15 residues. The germline gives CDR1 SQVTM, CDR2 ANQGSEA. The CDR3 sequence is CSVGGQALGLDIQYF. CDR3 in DNA: TGCAGCGTTGGGGGACAGGCTTTGGGATTAGACATTCAGTACTTC.

The chain is built from TRBV14 and TRBJ1-4; no firm D call. Germline CDR1 SGHDN, CDR2 FVKESK. The CDR3 extends over 13 amino acids. V lost 1 base, J lost 13 bases, and 13 bases lay in between. The CDR3 loop reads CASSQVRDIGLFF. The CDR3 nucleotides are TGTGCCAGCAGCCAAGTGCGGGATATAGGACTGTTTTTT.

V gene TRBV28 combines with J gene TRBJ1-5, with 9 bases that match TRBD1. Germline CDR1 is MDHEN and CDR2 is SYDVKM. The CDR3 covers 17 residues. V dropped 4 bases and J dropped 1; count of bases not matched to a gene: 8. This CDR3 is CASSSWDRVISNQPQHF. The CDR3 nucleotides are TGTGCCAGCAGTTCTTGGGACAGGGTGATCAGCAATCAGCCCCAGCATTTT.

V is TRBV7-9 and J is TRBJ2-7; TRBD2 might be the D (6 bases). Germline V gene lookup returns CDR1 SEHNR and CDR2 FQNEAQ (reference sequence). V lost 5 bases, J lost 0 bases, and 11 bases lay in between. The CDR3 has 14 residues. CDR3 coding DNA: TGTGCCAGCAGCCCGGACGGGAGCTCCTACGAGCAGTACTTC. This sequence encodes CASSPDGSSYEQYF.

The chain combines TRBV11-2 with TRBJ1-1, with 7 bases fitting TRBD1. The germline V gene has CDR1 SGHAT and CDR2 FQNNGV. The ends lost 5 bases at V and 9 bases at J; junction bases unmatched: 6. The CDR3 is made up of 12 amino acids. CDR3 sequence: CASSLGTAKAFF. DNA of the CDR3: TGTGCCAGCAGCCTAGGGACAGCTAAAGCTTTCTTT.

This chain joins TRBV2 and TRBJ2-2; weak D call: TRBD1 (6 bases). V shed 4 bases and J shed 5 bases, with 11 bases lying between them. The CDR3 runs 14 residues. CDR1 is SNHLY and CDR2 is FYNNEI in the germline V gene. This CDR3 is CASSGGGRTGELFF. Written as DNA, the CDR3 is TGTGCCAGCAGTGGAGGGGGACGGACCGGGGAGCTGTTTTTT.

The chain joins TRBV6-6 to TRBJ1-6, with 7 positions matching TRBD1. The CDR3 has 15 amino acids. Germline-derived CDR1 and CDR2 are MNHNY and SVGAGI (reference sequence). After removal of 2 bases from V and 9 bases from J, the junction contained 7 bases not matched to a gene. The CDR3 spells CASSYEGARGSPLHF. The CDR3 bases are TGTGCCAGCAGTTACGAGGGGGCGAGGGGTTCACCCCTCCACTTT.

This clone was observed a few times. This chain joins TRBV4-2 and TRBJ1-6; TRBD1 agrees at 8 bases. This CDR3 has 16 amino acids. The germline V gene has CDR1 LGHNA and CDR2 YNFKEQ. The ends lost 0 bases at V and 9 bases at J; junction bases unmatched: 7. The CDR3, as DNA: TGTGCCAGCAGCCAAGAAGTCGACAGGGGATCTTCACCCCTCCACTTT. It codes for CASSQEVDRGSSPLHF.

The genes are TRBV2 and TRBJ2-2; tentative D call: TRBD1 (6 bases). The germline V gene encodes CDR1 SNHLY and CDR2 FYNNEI. The length of the CDR3 is 14 residues. V was pared by 7 bases and J by 2 bases, with 11 bases between. As DNA, the CDR3 is TGTGCCAGCATCCGGACAGAAAACACCGGGGAGCTGTTTTTT. Amino acid sequence: CASIRTENTGELFF.